The entry below gives a single TCR beta chain sequence along with its context. Its target is unknown. This CDR3 comprises 15 residues. Germline CDR1 reads MNHEY; CDR2 reads SMNVEV (reference sequence). Trimming stripped 2 bases from V and 3 bases from J, with 14 bases between. It was with 60 Vbeta and 13 Jbeta primers that the PCR ran. Data came from immunoSEQ multiplex PCR; TCRdb stores just in-frame clones and leaves some out. The repertoire holds around 91,000 clones, about three quarters seen once, with 4.6% in the top ten. The sample belongs to a study of cytomegalovirus exposure and HLA in healthy donors. Broader study findings: In an earlier analysis, about 87% or about 30%: the productive usage of most TCR beta V segments. Evidence from a later analysis indicated that most CMV-associated TCR beta chains looked HLA-restricted. Later analysis demonstrated an association between a missense DCLRE1C variant and TCR beta V- and J-gene trimming.

This chain uses TRBV27 with TRBJ2-7; D remains unclear. Sequenced material: PBMCs. The clonotype was recovered from a woman in her 40s in good health and CMV-seropositive. CDR3 sequence (DNA): TGTGCCAGCAGTTTAACATCGACACTTCGCTACGAGCAGTACTTC. Encoded protein: CASSLTSTLRYEQYF.